This TCR beta chain was recovered during a study of blood T cell repertoires in COVID-19. Study at large: COVID-19 samples, acute and convalescent, were from the United States, Italy and Spain.

Study members were between about 18 and 90 years old and lived in over 20 US regions. Here immunoSEQ multiplex PCR was the method, and the copy in TCRdb shows in-frame clones only, minus some. This repertoire shows approximately 200,000 clones, 70% to 85% found once; its top ten account for 3% to 3.5%. This CDR3 region has 15 residues. With 0 bases clipped from V and 5 bases from J, the junction kept 6 bases outside the gene matches. Germline V gene sequence: CDR1 SEHNR, CDR2 FQNEAQ (reference sequence). The chain combines TRBV7-9 with TRBJ2-5; 7 bases match TRBD1. Material: PBMCs or T cells enriched from blood (not recorded which). This clonotype was obtained from a woman in her 30s who had recovered from COVID-19. The CDR3 DNA reads as TGTGCCAGCAGCTTAGCGCTGACAGGGAAGGAGACCCAGTACTTC. It specifies CASSLALTGKETQYF.